This TCR beta chain was identified during a study of human T cells and chemical hapten exposure. This clonotype was recorded a few times. Time point described: patch test 1, 2 weeks after DPC sensitization. Treatment in this sample: therapeutic diphenylcyclopropenone sensitization with weekly scalp DPC. Non-pregnant alopecia patients aged 18 to 70, suitable for DPC therapy. The CDR3 length is 15 residues. V lost 3 bases and J lost 5; bases outside the gene matches: 7. CDR1 SGHTA and CDR2 FQGNSA come from the germline V gene. For the library, individual cDNA molecules each received unique molecular identifiers. MiXCR was run by TCRdb on the RACE reads, yielding one entry per CDR3 protein. In the table there are tens of thousands of distinct CDR3 sequences, 32% of which are singletons.

This clonotype was obtained from a man aged 40-55 years with alopecia areata. Some clones in this sample may be carry-over from other donors' samples. The chain carries TRBV7-2 and TRBJ2-7; 10 nucleotides line up with TRBD1. Sample: whole blood, taken in connection with sensitization to the hapten diphenylcyclopropenone (DPC). Here the CDR3 reads CASSLIGTGAHEQYF. In DNA, the CDR3 is TGTGCCAGCAGCTTGATCGGGACAGGGGCCCACGAGCAGTACTTC.